Shown below are 26 T cell receptor beta chains from a single sample sequenced in a study of CD8 T cells in ankylosing spondylitis. Using its own MiXCR run on the 5' RACE reads, TCRdb lists one record per CDR3 protein. In the table there are approximately 150,000 distinct CDR3 sequences, approximately 9.9% of which are singletons. The sequenced sample was blood, either unsorted or a sorted T cell fraction (not recorded which). The receptors come from a female donor with ankylosing spondylitis or in good health (not recorded which).

This sequence joins TRBV2 and TRBJ2-6; 7 bases are shared with TRBD1. The CDR3 runs to 14 residues. V shed 2 bases, J shed 8 bases, and the junction held 3 bases outside the gene matches. Germline V gene lookup returns CDR1 SNHLY and CDR2 FYNNEI. CDR3 sequence reads: CASSEPGGTNVLTF. For the CDR3, the DNA is TGTGCCAGCAGTGAACCAGGGGGAACCAACGTCCTGACTTTC.

The chain has TRBV21-1 and TRBJ1-4. TRBV21-1 is recorded as a pseudogene. This CDR3 is built from 14 residues. DNA for the CDR3: TGTGCCAGCAGCTCTTCGGATGGGGATGAAAAACTGTTTTTT. It encodes CASSSSDGDEKLFF.

At least ten counts were recorded for this clonotype. V gene TRBV2 combines with J gene TRBJ2-2, with no clear D. There are 15 residues in the CDR3. With 6 bases removed from V and 0 bases from J, the gap between germline ends came to 11 bases. Germline V lookup: CDR1 SNHLY, CDR2 FYNNEI. The CDR3 protein is CASSEELPNTGELFF. The CDR3 DNA is TGTGCCAGCAGCGAGGAACTCCCGAACACCGGGGAGCTGTTTTTT.

The chain is built from TRBV5-1 and TRBJ2-1, with D tentatively TRBD1 or TRBD2 (5 bases each). CDR3 size: 14 residues. Germline-derived CDR1 and CDR2 are SGHRS and YFSETQ. Trimming removed 0 bases at V and 5 bases at J, with 9 bases between. CDR3: CASSLGGLHNEQFF. The CDR3 coding sequence is TGCGCCAGCAGCTTGGGGGGGTTGCACAATGAGCAGTTCTTC.

This clonotype came up a few times. The V call is TRBV29-1, the J call TRBJ2-3; a possible D gene is TRBD1 (5 bases). The V and J ends lost 1 base and 2 bases respectively, with 16 bases between them. This CDR3 has 16 residues. Per germline, CDR1 SQVTM and CDR2 ANQGSEA. CDR3 in DNA: TGCAGCGTTGAAGCCGCGACAGTTGGGGTCACAGATACGCAGTATTTT. Translated: CSVEAATVGVTDTQYF.

This clonotype was recorded a few times. This chain joins TRBV7-8 and TRBJ2-1; D is possibly TRBD2 (6 bases). Germline CDR1 and CDR2: SGHVS and FQNEAQ. CDR3 length equals 14 residues. V dropped 8 bases and J dropped 8 bases, with 19 bases sitting between them. CDR3 nucleotide sequence: TGTGCCAGCCAGGCGGGGACCCGAGGGCATGAGCAGTTCTTC. Residues: CASQAGTRGHEQFF.

J is TRBJ1-5 and V is TRBV27; D is ambiguous. Trimming cost V 4 bases and J 0 bases, with 7 bases left between them. The V gene's germline CDR1 is MNHEY and CDR2 SMNVEV (reference sequence). CDR3 size: 14 residues. CDR3 loop: CASSYGSSNQPQHF. As DNA, the CDR3 is TGTGCCAGCAGTTATGGTTCTAGCAATCAGCCCCAGCATTTT.

In its sample, this clonotype was seen many times. This sequence joins TRBV5-1 and TRBJ2-1; TRBD2 might be the D (6 bases). This CDR3 has 16 residues. Between the trimmed V and J ends, which lost 1 base and 5 bases, there was a span of 16 bases. Per the germline V gene, CDR1 is SGHRS and CDR2 is YFSETQ. The CDR3 is CASSLRMAGRHNEQFF. The CDR3 DNA reads as TGCGCCAGCAGCTTGCGTATGGCGGGACGTCACAATGAGCAGTTCTTC. The complete variable domain, with remaining parts taken from reference TRBV5-1 and TRBJ2-1, reads KAGVTQTPRYLIKTRGQQVTLSCSPISGHRSVSWYQQTPGQGLQFLFEYFSETQRNKGNFPGRFSGRQFSNSRSEMNVSTLELGDSALYLCASSLRMAGRHNEQFFGPGTRLTVL.

This clonotype was observed a few times. The rearrangement joins TRBV4-3 to TRBJ1-5; maybe TRBD1 (5 bases). The V end was cut by 0 bases, the J end by 1 base, with 7 bases between. The CDR3 covers 15 residues. The germline gives CDR1 LGHNA, CDR2 YSLEER. The CDR3 nucleotides are TGCGCCAGCAGCCAAGACCAGGGAAGCAATCAGCCCCAGCATTTT. This encodes CASSQDQGSNQPQHF.

This clonotype appeared a few times. V gene TRBV28 combines with J gene TRBJ2-1; 12 bases agree with TRBD2. V was clipped by 5 bases and J by 5 bases; unmatched bases: 7. CDR3 length: 16 amino acids. CDR1 MDHEN and CDR2 SYDVKM come from the germline V gene. The CDR3 coding sequence is TGTGCCAGCAGTACGGGACTAGCGGGCACCCACAATGAGCAGTTCTTC. Amino acids: CASSTGLAGTHNEQFF.

The rearrangement uses TRBV9 and TRBJ2-5; 9 nucleotides agree with TRBD2. The germline gives CDR1 SGDLS, CDR2 YYNGEE. Trimming took 0 bases from V and 0 from J; bases not matched to a gene: 6. The CDR3 is 17 amino acids. The CDR3 protein is CASSVGELAGYQETQYF. In DNA form, the CDR3 reads TGTGCCAGCAGCGTAGGGGAACTAGCGGGTTACCAAGAGACCCAGTACTTC.

This clonotype was recorded a few times. The chain recombines TRBV20-1 with TRBJ2-7; D is uncertain. V lost 0 bases, J lost 2 bases, and 8 bases lay in between. CDR3 length: 13 amino acids. Per the germline V gene, CDR1 is DFQATT and CDR2 is SNEGSKA (reference sequence). CDR3 loop: CSARDPPAYEQYF. The CDR3 DNA reads as TGCAGTGCTAGAGATCCCCCGGCCTACGAGCAGTACTTC.

There are a few counts of this clonotype. The chain couples TRBV5-6 to TRBJ2-7, with D maybe TRBD2 (6 bases). V was cut by 0 bases and J by 6 bases, with 10 bases left in between. There are 13 residues in the CDR3. Germline loops: CDR1 SGHDT, CDR2 YYEEEE. CDR3 residues: CASSLAGGAEQYF. The CDR3 coding sequence is TGTGCCAGCAGCTTGGCCGGAGGGGCCGAGCAGTACTTC.

The V gene is TRBV20-1, the J gene TRBJ2-1; D possibly corresponds to TRBD2 (5 bases). V was pared by 6 bases and J by 0 bases, with 12 bases between. The CDR3 consists of 14 residues. CDR1 is DFQATT, CDR2 SNEGSKA, per germline (reference sequence). CDR3 sequence (DNA): TGCAGTGCGGACCGGGATCTCTCCTACAATGAGCAGTTCTTC. It is translated as CSADRDLSYNEQFF.

This clonotype has at least ten counts. The chain links TRBV29-1 to TRBJ2-7, with unresolved D. The CDR3 has 14 amino acids. Germline V gene sequence: CDR1 SQVTM, CDR2 ANQGSEA. Trimming removed 1 base at V and 1 base at J, with 11 bases between. CDR3 loop: CSVEGKAESYEQYF. The CDR3 DNA reads as TGCAGCGTTGAAGGGAAGGCGGAATCCTACGAGCAGTACTTC.

This rearrangement joins TRBV27 to TRBJ2-1, with D possibly matching TRBD1 (6 bases). V was trimmed by 3 bases and J by 3 bases, leaving 12 bases between them. Germline assignment: CDR1 MNHEY and CDR2 SMNVEV (reference sequence). The CDR3 length is 15 residues. The CDR3 coding sequence is TGTGCCAGCAGTTTGTTGGGGGCGCGCTACAATGAGCAGTTCTTC. It specifies CASSLLGARYNEQFF.

In its sample, this clonotype was seen many times. The CDR3: CASSRDRDNQPQHF. The CDR3 DNA sequence: TGTGCCAGCAGCAGGGACAGGGACAATCAGCCCCAGCATTTT. V usage is TRBV7-6 and J usage is TRBJ1-5; 9 positions agree with TRBD1. Germline assignment: CDR1 SGHVS and CDR2 FNYEAQ. J gave up 3 bases and V 5 bases, and 2 bases lay outside the gene matches. CDR3 size: 14 residues.

This clonotype has a count of ten or more. V usage is TRBV12-3 or TRBV12-4 and J usage is TRBJ2-7; 7 bases match TRBD1. There are 12 residues in the CDR3. V lost 5 bases to trimming and J lost 5 bases; unmatched junction nucleotides: 3. The CDR3, as DNA: TGTGCCAGCAGTCAAACAGGGGACGAGCAGTACTTC. Translated: CASSQTGDEQYF.

This clonotype was detected only a few times. This sequence joins TRBV13 and TRBJ1-2; 8 bases match TRBD1. V gave up 0 bases and J gave up 6 bases; unmatched junction bases: 9. In germline, CDR1 is PRHDT, CDR2 FYEKMQ (reference sequence). This CDR3 contains 16 residues. The CDR3 is CASSLGDREYRDGYTF. In nucleotides, the CDR3 is TGTGCCAGCAGCTTAGGGGACAGGGAATATCGGGATGGCTACACCTTC.

This clonotype came up a few times. The chain carries TRBV28 and TRBJ2-2; 8 bases are a match to TRBD2. Germline V gene lookup returns CDR1 MDHEN and CDR2 SYDVKM. V shed 5 bases, J shed 4 bases, and the junction held 9 bases outside the gene matches. This CDR3 is 16 amino acids long. CDR3 in amino acids: CASSLLSGKGTGELFF. The DNA of the CDR3 is TGTGCCAGCAGTCTTCTTAGCGGGAAGGGCACCGGGGAGCTGTTTTTT. The variable domain in full, with the rest retrieved from reference TRBV28 and TRBJ2-2, is DVKVTQSSRYLVKRTGEKVFLECVQDMDHENMFWYRQDPGLGLRLIYFSYDVKMKEKGDIPEGYSVSREKKERFSLILESASTNQTSMYLCASSLLSGKGTGELFFGEGSRLTVL.

This clonotype was detected ten times or more. J is TRBJ2-3 and V is TRBV28, with 7 bases fitting TRBD1. Germline CDR1 reads MDHEN; CDR2 reads SYDVKM. This CDR3 has 14 amino acids. The V segment lost 3 bases and the J segment 2 bases; nucleotides outside the gene matches: 2. CDR3: CASSLTGTTDTQYF. CDR3 in DNA: TGTGCCAGCAGTTTGACAGGGACCACAGATACGCAGTATTTT.

This clonotype showed up just a few times. The chain is built from TRBV9 and TRBJ1-3; D is uncertain. V shed 0 bases and J shed 2 bases, with 9 bases lying between them. The length of the CDR3 is 15 residues. Germline CDR1 SGDLS, CDR2 YYNGEE. The CDR3 loop reads CASSVGAQTGNTIYF. CDR3 DNA sequence: TGTGCCAGCAGCGTAGGGGCGCAAACTGGAAACACCATATATTTT.

This clonotype was detected a few times. CDR3 residues: CASSSEREGRNEQFF. The CDR3 DNA is TGTGCCAGCAGCTCCGAGCGGGAGGGCCGTAATGAGCAGTTCTTC. J is TRBJ2-1 and V is TRBV7-9; 10 nucleotides match TRBD2. Germline lookup yields CDR1 SEHNR and CDR2 FQNEAQ (reference sequence). The V and J ends lost 4 bases and 7 bases, in that order; junction bases with no gene match: 7. The CDR3 contains 15 residues.

This clonotype has just a few counts. The chain uses TRBV28 and TRBJ1-3; perhaps TRBD1 as D (5 bases). CDR1 is MDHEN and CDR2 is SYDVKM in the germline V gene. V dropped 6 bases and J dropped 0 bases, with 15 bases sitting between them. The CDR3 has 16 residues. The CDR3 nucleotides are TGTGCCAGCAGAGAAGGGACGGAAAGCTCTGGAAACACCATATATTTT. Translation gives CASREGTESSGNTIYF.

This clonotype has ten or more counts. The gene calls are TRBV4-2 and TRBJ2-1; 9 bases are shared with TRBD2. The CDR3 is made up of 13 amino acids. V lost 8 bases to trimming and J lost 7 bases; unmatched junction nucleotides: 6. Germline values: CDR1 LGHNA, CDR2 YNFKEQ. Here the CDR3 reads CASFSGRGNEQFF. CDR3 DNA: TGTGCCAGCTTTAGCGGGAGAGGTAATGAGCAGTTCTTC.

This clonotype was seen more than once but under ten times. J is TRBJ1-5 and V is TRBV6-1; 9 nucleotides align to TRBD1. After removal of 5 bases from V and 4 bases from J, the junction contained 3 bases not matched to a gene. CDR1 is MNHNS and CDR2 is SASEGT in the germline V gene. This CDR3 comprises 14 residues. In DNA, the CDR3 is TGTGCCAGCAGTACAGGGGGCGGGAATCAGCCCCAGCATTTT. The encoded protein is CASSTGGGNQPQHF.